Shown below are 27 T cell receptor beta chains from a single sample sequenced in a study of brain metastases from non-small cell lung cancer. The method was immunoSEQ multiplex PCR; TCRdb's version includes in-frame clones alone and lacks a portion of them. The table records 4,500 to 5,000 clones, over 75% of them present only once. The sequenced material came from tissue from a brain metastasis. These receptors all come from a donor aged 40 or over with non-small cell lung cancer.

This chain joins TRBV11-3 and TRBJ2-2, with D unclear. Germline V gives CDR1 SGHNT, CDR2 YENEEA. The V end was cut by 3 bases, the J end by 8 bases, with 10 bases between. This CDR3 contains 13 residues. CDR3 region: CASSFDWMGELFF. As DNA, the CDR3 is TGTGCCAGCAGCTTTGATTGGATGGGGGAGCTGTTTTTT.

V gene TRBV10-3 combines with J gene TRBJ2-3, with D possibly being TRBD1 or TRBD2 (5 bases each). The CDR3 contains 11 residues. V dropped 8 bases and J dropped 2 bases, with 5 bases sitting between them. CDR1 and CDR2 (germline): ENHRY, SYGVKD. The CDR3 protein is CAIGTTDTQYF. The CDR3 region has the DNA TGTGCCATCGGGACCACAGATACGCAGTATTTT.

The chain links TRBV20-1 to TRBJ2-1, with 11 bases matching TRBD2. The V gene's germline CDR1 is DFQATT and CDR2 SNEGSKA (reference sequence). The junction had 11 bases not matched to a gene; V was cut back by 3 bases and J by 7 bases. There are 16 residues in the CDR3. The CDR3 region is CSASASGGRGRNEQFF. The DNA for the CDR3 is TGCAGTGCTAGTGCTAGCGGGGGGAGGGGGAGGAATGAGCAGTTCTTC.

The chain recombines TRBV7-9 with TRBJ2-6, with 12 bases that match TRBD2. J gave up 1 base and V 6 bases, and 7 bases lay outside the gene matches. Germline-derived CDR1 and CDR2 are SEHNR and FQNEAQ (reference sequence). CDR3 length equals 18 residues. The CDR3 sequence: CASRGPTSGSSGANVLTF. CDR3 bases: TGTGCCAGCAGGGGACCGACTAGCGGGAGTTCTGGGGCCAACGTCCTGACTTTC.

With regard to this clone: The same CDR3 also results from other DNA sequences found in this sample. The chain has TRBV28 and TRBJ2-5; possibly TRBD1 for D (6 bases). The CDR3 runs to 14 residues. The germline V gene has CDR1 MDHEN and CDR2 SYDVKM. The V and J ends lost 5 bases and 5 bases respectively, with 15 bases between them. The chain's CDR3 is CASSIQGPRETQYF. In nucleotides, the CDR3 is TGTGCCAGCAGTATACAGGGTCCCCGGGAGACCCAGTACTTC.

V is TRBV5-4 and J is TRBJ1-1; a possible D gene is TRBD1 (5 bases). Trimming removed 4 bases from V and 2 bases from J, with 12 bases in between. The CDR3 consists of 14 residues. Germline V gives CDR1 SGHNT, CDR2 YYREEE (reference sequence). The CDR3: CASSGMGVNTEAFF. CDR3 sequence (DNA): TGTGCCAGCAGCGGAATGGGGGTTAACACTGAAGCTTTCTTT. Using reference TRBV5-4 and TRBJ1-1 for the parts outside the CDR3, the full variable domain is ETGVTQSPTHLIKTRGQQVTLRCSSQSGHNTVSWYQQALGQGPQFIFQYYREEENGRGNFPPRFSGLQFPNYSSELNVNALELDDSALYLCASSGMGVNTEAFFGQGTRLTVV.

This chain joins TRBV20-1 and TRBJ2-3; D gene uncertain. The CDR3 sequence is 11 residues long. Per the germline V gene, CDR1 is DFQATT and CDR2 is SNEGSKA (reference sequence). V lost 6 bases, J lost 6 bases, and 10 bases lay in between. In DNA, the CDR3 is TGCAGTGCGGGTGCGAGGGATACGCAGTATTTT. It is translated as CSAGARDTQYF.

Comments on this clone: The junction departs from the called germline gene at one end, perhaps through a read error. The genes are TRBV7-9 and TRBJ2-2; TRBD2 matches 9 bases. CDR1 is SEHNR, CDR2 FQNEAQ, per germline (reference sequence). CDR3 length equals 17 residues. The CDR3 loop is CASTILFSGSNTGELFF. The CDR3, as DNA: TGTGCCAGCACCATACTTTTTAGCGGGAGTAACACCGGGGAGTTGTTTTTT.

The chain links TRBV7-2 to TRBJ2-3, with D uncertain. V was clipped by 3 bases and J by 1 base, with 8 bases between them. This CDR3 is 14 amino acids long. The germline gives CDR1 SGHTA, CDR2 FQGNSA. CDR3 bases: TGTGCCAGCAGCTTGGCCACCCGCACAGATACGCAGTATTTT. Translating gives CASSLATRTDTQYF.

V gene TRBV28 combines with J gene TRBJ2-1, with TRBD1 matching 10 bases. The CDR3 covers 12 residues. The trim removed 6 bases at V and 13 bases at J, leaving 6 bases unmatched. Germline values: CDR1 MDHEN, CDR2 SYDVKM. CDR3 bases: TGTGCCAGCAGGGGACAGGGGCTAATCCAGTTCTTC. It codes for CASRGQGLIQFF.

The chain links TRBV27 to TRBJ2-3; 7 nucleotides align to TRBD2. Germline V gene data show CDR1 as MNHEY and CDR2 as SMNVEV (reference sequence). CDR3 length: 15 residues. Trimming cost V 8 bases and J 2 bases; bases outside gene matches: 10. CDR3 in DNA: TGTGCCAGCCATAAACTAGCGACGGCCACAGATACGCAGTATTTT. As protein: CASHKLATATDTQYF.

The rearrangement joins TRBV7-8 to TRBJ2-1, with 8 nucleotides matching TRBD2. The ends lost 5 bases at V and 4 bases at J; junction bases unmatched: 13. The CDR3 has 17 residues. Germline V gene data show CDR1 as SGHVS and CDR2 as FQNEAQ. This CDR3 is CASSPDGPSGPYNEQFF. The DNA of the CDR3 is TGTGCCAGCAGCCCCGACGGGCCTAGCGGGCCATACAATGAGCAGTTCTTC.

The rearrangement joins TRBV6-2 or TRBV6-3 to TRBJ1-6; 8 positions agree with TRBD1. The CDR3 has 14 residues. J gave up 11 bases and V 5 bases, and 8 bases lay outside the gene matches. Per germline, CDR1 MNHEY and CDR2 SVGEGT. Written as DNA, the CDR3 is TGTGCCAGCAGTGCGACAGGGGAGGAAACACCCCTCCACTTT. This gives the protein CASSATGEETPLHF.

As DNA, the CDR3 is TGTGCCAGCACCGGAAGGGGGTGGACTGAAGCTTTCTTT. Residues: CASTGRGWTEAFF. The chain is built from TRBV28 and TRBJ1-1; D may be TRBD1 (6 bases). The germline gives CDR1 MDHEN, CDR2 SYDVKM. Trimming removed 7 bases from V and 5 bases from J, with 14 bases in between. CDR3 length: 13 amino acids.

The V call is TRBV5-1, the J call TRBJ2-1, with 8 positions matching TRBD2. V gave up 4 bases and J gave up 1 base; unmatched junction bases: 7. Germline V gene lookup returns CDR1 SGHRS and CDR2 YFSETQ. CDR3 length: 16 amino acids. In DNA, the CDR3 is TGCGCCAGCAGCCCTGAACTAGCGGTGTCCTACAATGAGCAGTTCTTC. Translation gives CASSPELAVSYNEQFF.

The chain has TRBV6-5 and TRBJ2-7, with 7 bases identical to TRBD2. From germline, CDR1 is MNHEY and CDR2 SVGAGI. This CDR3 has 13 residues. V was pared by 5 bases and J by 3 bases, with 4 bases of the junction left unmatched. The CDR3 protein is CASSQTSSYEQYF. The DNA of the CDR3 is TGTGCCAGCAGTCAGACTAGCAGCTACGAGCAGTACTTC.

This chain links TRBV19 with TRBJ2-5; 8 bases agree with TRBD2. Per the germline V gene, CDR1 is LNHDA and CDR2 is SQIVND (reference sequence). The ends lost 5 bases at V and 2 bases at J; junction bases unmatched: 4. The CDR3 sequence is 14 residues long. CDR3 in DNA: TGTGCCAGTAGTTCGGCTAGCGGGCAAGAGACCCAGTACTTC. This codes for CASSSASGQETQYF.

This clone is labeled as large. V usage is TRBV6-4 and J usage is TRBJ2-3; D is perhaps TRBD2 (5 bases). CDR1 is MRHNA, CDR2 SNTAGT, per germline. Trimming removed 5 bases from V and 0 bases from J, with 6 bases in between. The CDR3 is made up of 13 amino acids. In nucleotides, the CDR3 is TGTGCCAGCAGTAGGACTAGCACAGATACGCAGTATTTT. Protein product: CASSRTSTDTQYF.

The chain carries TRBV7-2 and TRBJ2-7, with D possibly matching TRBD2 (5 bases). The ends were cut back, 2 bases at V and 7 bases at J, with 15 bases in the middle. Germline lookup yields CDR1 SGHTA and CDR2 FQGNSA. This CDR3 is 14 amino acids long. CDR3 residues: CASSLIGILYEQYF. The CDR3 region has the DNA TGTGCCAGCAGCTTAATCGGGATTCTCTATGAGCAGTACTTC.

The CDR3: CASAAFYEQYF. CDR3 in DNA: TGTGCTAGTGCCGCCTTTTACGAGCAGTACTTC. The chain uses TRBV12-5 and TRBJ2-7; D call uncertain. The CDR3 runs to 11 residues. Germline values: CDR1 LGHNT, CDR2 FRNRAP. V was trimmed by 7 bases and J by 4 bases, leaving 8 bases between them.

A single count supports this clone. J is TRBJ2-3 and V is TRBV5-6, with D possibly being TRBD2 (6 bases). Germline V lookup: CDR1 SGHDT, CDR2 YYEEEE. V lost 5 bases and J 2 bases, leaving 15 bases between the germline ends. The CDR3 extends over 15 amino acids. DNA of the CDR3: TGTGCCAGCAGTCGACTAGGCGGTGCCACAGATACGCAGTATTTT. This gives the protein CASSRLGGATDTQYF.

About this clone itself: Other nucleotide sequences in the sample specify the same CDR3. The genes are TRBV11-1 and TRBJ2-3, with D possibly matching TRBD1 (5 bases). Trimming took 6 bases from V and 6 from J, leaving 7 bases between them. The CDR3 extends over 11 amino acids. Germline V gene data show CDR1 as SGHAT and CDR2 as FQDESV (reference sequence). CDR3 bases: TGTGCCAGCAGTAAGGGGGATACGCAGTATTTT. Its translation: CASSKGDTQYF.

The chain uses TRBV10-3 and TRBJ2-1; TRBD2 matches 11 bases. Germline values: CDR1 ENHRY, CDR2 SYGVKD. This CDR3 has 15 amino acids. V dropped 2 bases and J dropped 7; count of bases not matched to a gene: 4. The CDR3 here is CAISEPGTSGNEQFF. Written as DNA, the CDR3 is TGTGCCATCAGTGAGCCTGGGACTAGCGGTAATGAGCAGTTCTTC.

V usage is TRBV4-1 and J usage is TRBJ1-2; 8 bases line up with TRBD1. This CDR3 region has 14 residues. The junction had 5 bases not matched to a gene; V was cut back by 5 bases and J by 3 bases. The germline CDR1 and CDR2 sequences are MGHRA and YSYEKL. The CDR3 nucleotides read TGCGCCAGCAGCTCCCCAGGGGGCGACTATGGCTACACCTTC. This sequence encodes CASSSPGGDYGYTF.

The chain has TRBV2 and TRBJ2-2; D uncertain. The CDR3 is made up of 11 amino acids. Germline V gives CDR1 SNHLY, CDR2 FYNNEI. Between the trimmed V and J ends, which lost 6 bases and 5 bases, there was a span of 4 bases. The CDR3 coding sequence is TGTGCCAGCAGGGAAACCGGGGAGCTGTTTTTT. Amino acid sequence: CASRETGELFF.

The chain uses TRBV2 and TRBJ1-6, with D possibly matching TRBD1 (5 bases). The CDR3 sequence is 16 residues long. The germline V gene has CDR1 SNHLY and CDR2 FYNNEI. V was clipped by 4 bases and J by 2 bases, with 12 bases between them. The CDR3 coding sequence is TGTGCCAGCAGTGCGTTCGGGGACGCCTATAATTCACCCCTCCACTTT. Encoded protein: CASSAFGDAYNSPLHF. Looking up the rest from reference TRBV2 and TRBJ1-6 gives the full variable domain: EPEVTQTPSHQVTQMGQEVILRCVPISNHLYFYWYRQILGQKVEFLVSFYNNEISEKSEIFDDQFSVERPDGSNFTLKIRSTKLEDSAMYFCASSAFGDAYNSPLHFGNGTRLTVT.

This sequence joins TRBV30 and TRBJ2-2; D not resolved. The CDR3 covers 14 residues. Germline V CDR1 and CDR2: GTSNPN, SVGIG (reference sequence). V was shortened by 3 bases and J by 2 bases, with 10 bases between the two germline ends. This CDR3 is CAWRKLANTGELFF. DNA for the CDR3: TGTGCCTGGAGAAAGTTAGCTAACACCGGGGAGCTGTTTTTT.